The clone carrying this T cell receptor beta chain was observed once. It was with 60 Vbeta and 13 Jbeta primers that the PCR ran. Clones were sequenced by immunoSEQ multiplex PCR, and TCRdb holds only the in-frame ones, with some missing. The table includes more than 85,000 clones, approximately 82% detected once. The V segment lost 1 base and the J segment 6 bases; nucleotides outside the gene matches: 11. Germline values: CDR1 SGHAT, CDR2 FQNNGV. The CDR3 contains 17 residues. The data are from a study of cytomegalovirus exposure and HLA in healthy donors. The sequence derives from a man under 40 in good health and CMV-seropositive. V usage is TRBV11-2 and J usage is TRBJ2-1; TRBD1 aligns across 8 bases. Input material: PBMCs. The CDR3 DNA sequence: TGTGCCAGCAGCTTAGTACCCGGGACAGGCCTAAGCAATGAGCAGTTCTTC. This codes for CASSLVPGTGLSNEQFF.